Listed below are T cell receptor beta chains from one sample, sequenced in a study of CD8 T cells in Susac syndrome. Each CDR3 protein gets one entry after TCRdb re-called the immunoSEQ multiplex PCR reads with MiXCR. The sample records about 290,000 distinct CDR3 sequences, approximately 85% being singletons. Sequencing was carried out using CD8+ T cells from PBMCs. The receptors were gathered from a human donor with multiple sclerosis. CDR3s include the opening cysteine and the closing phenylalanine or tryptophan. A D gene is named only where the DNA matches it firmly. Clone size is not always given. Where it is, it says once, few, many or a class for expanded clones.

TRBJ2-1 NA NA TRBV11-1 CASSFRINLKGDSSYNEQFF TGTGCCAGCAGCTTTCGGATCAACCTTAAGGGGGATAGCTCCTACAATGAGCAGTTCTTC
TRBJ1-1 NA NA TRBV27 CASSFSGFAGITEAFF TGTGCCAGCAGTTTTAGCGGTTTTGCAGGTATCACTGAAGCTTTCTTT
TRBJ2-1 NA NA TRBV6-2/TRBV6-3 CASSHLGGYEQFF TGTGCCAGCAGTCACCTAGGGGGGTATGAGCAGTTCTTC
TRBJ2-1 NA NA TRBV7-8 CASSLRSLANEQFF TGTGCCAGCAGCTTAAGGAGCCTGGCGAATGAGCAGTTCTTC
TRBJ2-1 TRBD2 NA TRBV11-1 CASTFPFDGTSGRNSSYNEQFF TGTGCCAGCACCTTCCCATTCGACGGGACTAGCGGGAGAAATTCTTCCTACAATGAGCAGTTCTTC
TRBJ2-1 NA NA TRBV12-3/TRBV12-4 CASSLGSFNEQFF TGTGCCAGCAGTTTGGGGTCTTTCAATGAGCAGTTCTTC
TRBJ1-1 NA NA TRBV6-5 CASSYSKGREWRTEAFF TGTGCCAGCAGTTACTCGAAGGGCAGGGAGTGGCGGACTGAAGCTTTCTTT
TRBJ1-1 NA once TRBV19 CASSIPGTEAFF TGTGCCAGTAGTATCCCTGGAACTGAAGCTTTCTTT
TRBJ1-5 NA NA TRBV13 CASSLREAGPAAQHF TGTGCCAGCAGCTTAAGGGAAGCAGGGCCCGCAGCCCAGCATTTT
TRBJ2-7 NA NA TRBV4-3 CASSQDRGILYEQYF TGCGCCAGCAGCCAAGATAGGGGCATACTCTACGAGCAGTACTTC
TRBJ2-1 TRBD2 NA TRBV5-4 CASSPGTTLYDEQFF TGTGCCAGCAGTCCCGGGACTACCCTTTACGATGAGCAGTTCTTC
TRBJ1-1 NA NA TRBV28 CASSLAPDTEAFF TGTGCCAGCAGTTTAGCCCCCGACACTGAAGCTTTCTTT
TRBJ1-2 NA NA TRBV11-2 CASSLDGGSYANYGYTF TGTGCCAGCAGCTTAGATGGAGGGTCATACGCTAACTATGGCTACACCTTC
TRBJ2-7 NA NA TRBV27 CASSLSAGSYEQYF TGTGCCAGCAGTTTATCGGCGGGCTCCTACGAGCAGTACTTC
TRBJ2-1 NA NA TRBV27 CASSPSRATASYNEQFF TGTGCCAGCAGTCCGTCCCGGGCCACCGCCTCCTACAATGAGCAGTTCTTC
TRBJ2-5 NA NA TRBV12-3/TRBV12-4 CASITTADQETQYF TGTGCCAGCATTACGACAGCGGACCAAGAGACCCAGTACTTC
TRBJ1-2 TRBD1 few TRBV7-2 CASSLSGTGMNGYTF TGTGCCAGCAGCTTAAGCGGGACAGGGATGAATGGCTACACCTTC
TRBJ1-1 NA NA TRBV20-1 CSASPRQKNTEAFF TGCAGTGCTAGTCCACGACAGAAGAACACTGAAGCTTTCTTT
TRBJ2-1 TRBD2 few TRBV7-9 CASSRTSGYYNEQFF TGTGCCAGCAGCCGGACTAGCGGTTACTACAATGAGCAGTTCTTC
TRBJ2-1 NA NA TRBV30 CAWSDPYNEQFF TGTGCCTGGAGCGATCCCTACAATGAGCAGTTCTTC
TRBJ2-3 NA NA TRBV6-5 CASIGAKRFATYF TGTGCCAGCATAGGGGCGAAGAGGTTCGCGACGTATTTT
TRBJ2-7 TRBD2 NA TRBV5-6 CASSSLAGPDGYEQYF TGTGCCAGCAGCTCCCTAGCGGGACCTGACGGTTACGAGCAGTACTTC
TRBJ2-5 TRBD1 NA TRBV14 CASSQDNIDRVQETQYF TGTGCCAGCAGCCAAGATAATATCGACAGGGTCCAAGAGACCCAGTACTTC
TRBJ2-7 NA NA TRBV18 CATTRETNEQYF TGTGCCACCACCCGGGAGACTAACGAGCAGTACTTC
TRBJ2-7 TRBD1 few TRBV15 CATSPGTGGKEQYF TGTGCCACCAGCCCCGGGACAGGGGGGAAGGAGCAGTACTTC
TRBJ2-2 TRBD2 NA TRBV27 CASKGLAVTGELFF TGTGCCAGCAAGGGTCTAGCGGTCACCGGGGAGCTGTTTTTT
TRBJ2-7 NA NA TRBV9 CASSVGGIGYEQYF TGTGCCAGCAGCGTAGGGGGTATTGGGTACGAGCAGTACTTC
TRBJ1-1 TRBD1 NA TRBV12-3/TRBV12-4 CASTAGGWGTEAFF TGTGCCAGCACCGCAGGGGGTTGGGGCACTGAAGCTTTCTTT
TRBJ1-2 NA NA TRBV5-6 CASSPEGRGDYGYTF TGTGCCAGCAGCCCAGAAGGGAGGGGGGACTATGGCTACACCTTC
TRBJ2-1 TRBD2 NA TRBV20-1 CSARDTNGLGLYNEQFF TGCAGTGCTAGAGATACGAATGGACTAGGTCTCTACAATGAGCAGTTCTTC
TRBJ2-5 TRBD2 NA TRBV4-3 CASSQELRESETQYF TGCGCCAGCAGCCAAGAGTTGCGGGAGTCAGAGACCCAGTACTTC
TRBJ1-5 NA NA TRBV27 CASSLQGSNQPQHF TGTGCCAGCAGTTTACAGGGTAGCAATCAGCCCCAGCATTTT
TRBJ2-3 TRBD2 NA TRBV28 CASRVVTSGSADTQYF TGTGCCAGCAGGGTGGTTACTAGCGGGAGTGCAGATACGCAGTATTTT
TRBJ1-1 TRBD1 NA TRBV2 CASTVRGGTEAFF TGTGCCAGCACTGTCAGGGGGGGCACTGAAGCTTTCTTT
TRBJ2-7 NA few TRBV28 CASSFRGYSYEQYF TGTGCCAGCAGTTTTCGCGGGTACTCCTACGAGCAGTACTTC
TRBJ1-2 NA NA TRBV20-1 CSARGLGGEDYGYTF TGCAGTGCTAGGGGCCTCGGCGGAGAGGACTATGGCTACACCTTC
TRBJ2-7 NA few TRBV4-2 CASRSLPAGDYEQYF TGTGCCAGCAGATCCCTTCCGGCAGGAGATTACGAGCAGTACTTC
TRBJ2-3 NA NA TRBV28 CATCGFSDTQYF TGTGCCACCTGTGGCTTTTCGGATACGCAGTATTTT
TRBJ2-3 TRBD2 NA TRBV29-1 CSVEDWAGGITDTQYF TGCAGCGTTGAAGATTGGGCGGGAGGGATCACAGATACGCAGTATTTT
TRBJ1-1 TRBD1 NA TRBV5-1 CASSADRGSEAFF TGCGCCAGCAGCGCCGACAGGGGCTCGGAAGCTTTCTTT
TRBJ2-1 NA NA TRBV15 CATSREREDEQFF TGTGCCACCAGCAGAGAAAGGGAAGATGAGCAGTTCTTC
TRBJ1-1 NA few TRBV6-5 CASLDKNTEAFF TGTGCCAGCCTCGACAAGAACACTGAAGCTTTCTTT
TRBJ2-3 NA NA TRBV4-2 CASSQALRTSTDTQYF TGTGCCAGCAGCCAAGCCTTGCGAACTAGCACAGATACGCAGTATTTT
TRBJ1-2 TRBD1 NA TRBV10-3 CAIRADRARGYTF TGTGCCATCAGGGCCGACAGGGCTCGGGGCTACACCTTC
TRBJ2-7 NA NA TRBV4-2 CASSQDLSRQTYEQYF TGTGCCAGCAGCCAAGATCTATCTCGACAGACCTACGAGCAGTACTTC
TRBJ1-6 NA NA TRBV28 CASRQEPSSPLHF TGTGCCAGCCGACAGGAACCCTCATCACCCCTCCACTTT
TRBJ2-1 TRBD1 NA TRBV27 CASSFSLDRVHEQFF TGTGCCAGCAGTTTCTCTCTGGACAGGGTTCATGAGCAGTTCTTC
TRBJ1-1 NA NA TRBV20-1 CSARDGAAFLMNTEAFF TGCAGTGCTAGAGATGGGGCAGCTTTTCTAATGAACACTGAAGCTTTCTTT
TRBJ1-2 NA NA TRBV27 CASFKGPYGYTF TGTGCCAGCTTTAAAGGCCCCTATGGCTACACCTTC
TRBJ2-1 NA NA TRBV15 CATSRGPPGNEQFF TGTGCCACCAGCAGAGGCCCCCCCGGGAATGAGCAGTTCTTC
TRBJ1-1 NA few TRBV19 CASSLSSNTEAFF TGTGCCAGTTCGCTAAGCTCGAACACTGAAGCTTTCTTT
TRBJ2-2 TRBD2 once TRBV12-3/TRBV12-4 CASRGTSETGELFF TGTGCCAGTCGGGGGACTAGCGAGACCGGGGAGCTGTTTTTT
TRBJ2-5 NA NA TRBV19 CASSMPVRGETQYF TGTGCCAGTAGTATGCCCGTCCGGGGAGAGACCCAGTACTTC
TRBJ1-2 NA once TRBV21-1 CASSKGGGRINYGYTF TGTGCCAGCAGCAAAGGAGGGGGACGCATTAACTATGGCTACACCTTC
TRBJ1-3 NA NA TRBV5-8 CASSPPLWTRVEGNTIYF TGTGCCAGCAGCCCGCCCTTGTGGACCAGGGTGGAAGGAAACACCATATATTTT
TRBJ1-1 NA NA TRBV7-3 CASSLTLAANTEAFF TGTGCCAGCAGCTTAACGCTGGCGGCGAACACTGAAGCTTTCTTT